The 27 T cell receptor beta chains below were found in one sample sequenced in a study of CD8 T cells in Susac syndrome. Random hexamers were used to reverse transcribe the RNA input (about 0.5 to 1 ug). From the immunoSEQ multiplex PCR reads, TCRdb called clonotypes with MiXCR, one entry per CDR3 protein. The sample holds 120,000 to 150,000 distinct CDR3 sequences, more than 90% seen once. Sequencing used CD4+ T cells from PBMCs. The source is a human donor with Susac syndrome.

The CDR3 region has the DNA TGTGCCAGCAGCTTAGGCGGGTTGGCGGCCCAGTACTTC. This translates into CASSLGGLAAQYF. The chain combines TRBV7-2 with TRBJ2-5, with D tentatively TRBD2 (5 bases). Between the trimmed V and J ends, which lost 1 base and 9 bases, there was a span of 12 bases. Germline V gene sequence: CDR1 SGHTA, CDR2 FQGNSA. CDR3 length equals 13 residues.

This chain connects TRBV7-3 to TRBJ2-1; D remains unclear. The ends were cut back, 2 bases at V and 8 bases at J, with 16 bases in the middle. The CDR3 has 15 amino acids. Germline loops: CDR1 SGHTA, CDR2 FQGTGA. CDR3 in DNA: TGTGCCAGCAGCTTACGCCCCATTTTGGGCGATGAGCAGTTCTTC. It codes for CASSLRPILGDEQFF.

V is TRBV20-1 and J is TRBJ2-5, with TRBD2 matching 9 bases. Trimming took 3 bases from V and 2 from J; bases not matched to a gene: 10. Germline V lookup: CDR1 DFQATT, CDR2 SNEGSKA (reference sequence). CDR3 length: 16 residues. The CDR3 protein is CSASRWASGVQETQYF. In DNA form, the CDR3 reads TGCAGTGCTAGCAGGTGGGCTAGCGGGGTGCAAGAGACCCAGTACTTC.

The chain is built from TRBV13 and TRBJ1-2; 7 bases are shared with TRBD1. There are 14 residues in the CDR3. Trimming removed 2 bases from V and 1 base from J; junction bases left unmatched: 1. Germline assignment: CDR1 PRHDT and CDR2 FYEKMQ (reference sequence). The CDR3 spells CASSLPGGNYGYTF. The CDR3 DNA sequence: TGTGCCAGCAGCTTACCAGGGGGTAACTATGGCTACACCTTC.

This sequence joins TRBV7-9 and TRBJ1-1, with D uncertain. V was clipped by 3 bases and J by 5 bases, with 4 bases between them. Germline lookup yields CDR1 SEHNR and CDR2 FQNEAQ (reference sequence). The CDR3 runs to 11 residues. The CDR3 loop reads CASSFQTEAFF. Here the CDR3 DNA reads TGTGCCAGCAGCTTCCAGACTGAAGCTTTCTTT.

V usage is TRBV29-1 and J usage is TRBJ2-1; a possible D gene is TRBD2 (7 bases). This CDR3 has 14 amino acids. Germline V CDR1 and CDR2: SQVTM, ANQGSEA. V lost 1 base and J 9 bases, leaving 16 bases between the germline ends. The CDR3 protein is CSVEGTAGGGEQFF. The CDR3 nucleotides are TGCAGCGTTGAAGGGACAGCTGGGGGGGGTGAGCAGTTCTTC.

V and J are TRBV15 and TRBJ2-1; D is possibly TRBD2 (5 bases). CDR1 and CDR2 (germline): LNHNV, YYDKDF (reference sequence). The CDR3 has 15 amino acids. The ends were cut back, 5 bases at V and 5 bases at J, with 16 bases in the middle. The CDR3 protein is CATSRLQSGDNEQFF. The CDR3 DNA reads as TGTGCCACCAGCCGCCTCCAGAGCGGAGACAATGAGCAGTTCTTC. Using reference TRBV15 and TRBJ2-1 for the parts outside the CDR3, the full variable domain is DAMVIQNPRYQVTQFGKPVTLSCSQTLNHNVMYWYQQKSSQAPKLLFHYYDKDFNNEADTPDNFQSRRPNTSFCFLDIRSPGLGDTAMYLCATSRLQSGDNEQFFGPGTRLTVL.

The chain links TRBV3-1 to TRBJ2-5, with D tentatively TRBD1 (6 bases). The V and J ends lost 6 bases and 1 base respectively, with 12 bases between them. Germline V CDR1 and CDR2: LGHDT, YNNKEL (reference sequence). This CDR3 region has 14 residues. CDR3 nucleotides: TGTGCCAGCAGTGAACAGGGCGTCCAAGAGACCCAGTACTTC. This sequence encodes CASSEQGVQETQYF.

This chain connects TRBV6-1 to TRBJ2-1, with 7 bases matching TRBD2. Germline V lookup: CDR1 MNHNS, CDR2 SASEGT. The CDR3 sequence is 14 residues long. The V and J ends lost 4 bases and 5 bases, in that order; junction bases with no gene match: 5. CDR3 in DNA: TGTGCCAGCAGTGTGGTAGCGGGTAACAATGAGCAGTTCTTC. It yields the protein CASSVVAGNNEQFF.

The chain's CDR3 is CSARGTGGKTVYEQYF. The CDR3 DNA is TGCAGTGCTAGAGGGACAGGGGGCAAAACAGTGTACGAGCAGTACTTC. The rearrangement uses TRBV20-1 and TRBJ2-7, with TRBD1 identical over 11 bases. The CDR3 is made up of 16 amino acids. Germline CDR1 and CDR2: DFQATT and SNEGSKA (reference sequence). After removal of 1 base from V and 4 bases from J, the junction contained 9 bases not matched to a gene.

The V and J genes are TRBV20-1 and TRBJ1-5; 8 nucleotides line up with TRBD1. The CDR3 loop spans 13 amino acids. With V trimmed by 2 bases and J by 4 bases, 1 base remained unmatched. CDR1 and CDR2 from the germline V gene are DFQATT and SNEGSKA (reference sequence). The CDR3, as DNA: TGCAGTGCTAGACGGGACAGGAATCAGCCCCAGCATTTT. It specifies CSARRDRNQPQHF.

The sample holds one count of this clonotype. The CDR3 bases are TGTGCCAGTTCGACTCGCTCTCAAGAGACCCAGTACTTC. As protein: CASSTRSQETQYF. The gene calls are TRBV13 and TRBJ2-5; D is unresolved. The V end lost 9 bases, the J end lost 2 bases, and 13 bases lay between the germline ends. This CDR3 is built from 13 residues. From germline, CDR1 is PRHDT and CDR2 FYEKMQ (reference sequence).

The rearrangement uses TRBV20-1 and TRBJ1-1, with D unclear. In germline, CDR1 is DFQATT, CDR2 SNEGSKA (reference sequence). The CDR3 has 14 amino acids. The germline V and J ends were trimmed by 3 bases and 4 bases, with 15 bases remaining between them. In DNA form, the CDR3 reads TGCAGTGCTAGTAGGGCAGGACGAATCACTGAAGCTTTCTTT. It yields the protein CSASRAGRITEAFF.

J is TRBJ1-2 and V is TRBV5-6; 7 bases align to TRBD1. In germline, CDR1 is SGHDT, CDR2 YYEEEE. The CDR3 runs 17 residues. Trimming took 3 bases from V and 8 from J; bases not matched to a gene: 19. The CDR3 loop reads CASSSVAGQPDLRGYTF. The CDR3 nucleotides are TGTGCCAGCAGCTCCGTCGCGGGACAGCCCGATTTGAGAGGCTACACCTTC.

J is TRBJ2-1 and V is TRBV6-5; D is ambiguous. V was trimmed by 6 bases and J by 10 bases, leaving 19 bases between them. Germline V CDR1 and CDR2: MNHEY, SVGAGI. The CDR3 runs to 14 residues. In DNA form, the CDR3 reads TGTGCCAGCAGCCTCGGTTTTTCGGGTCGGGAGCAGTTCTTC. Amino acid sequence: CASSLGFSGREQFF.

The CDR3 nucleotides are TGTGCCAGCAGCCAAGGGGCAGGGGCAGCTTTCTTT. Its translation is CASSQGAGAAFF. The rearrangement links TRBV3-1 to TRBJ1-1; TRBD1 might be the D (6 bases). CDR1 is LGHDT, CDR2 YNNKEL, per germline (reference sequence). V was shortened by 1 base and J by 10 bases, with 10 bases between the two germline ends. The CDR3 has 12 amino acids.

CDR3 sequence reads: CASSPRQGQSTMQYF. The CDR3 coding sequence is TGTGCCAGCAGTCCGAGACAGGGCCAGTCTACGATGCAGTACTTC. V gene TRBV28 combines with J gene TRBJ2-7; 7 nucleotides align to TRBD1. J gave up 9 bases and V 5 bases, and 16 bases lay outside the gene matches. Germline V gene data show CDR1 as MDHEN and CDR2 as SYDVKM. The CDR3 totals 15 residues.

This chain connects TRBV7-2 to TRBJ2-2; D might be TRBD1 or TRBD2, each matching 7 bases. Germline loops: CDR1 SGHTA, CDR2 FQGNSA. Trimming stripped 5 bases from V and 1 base from J, with 14 bases between. This CDR3 comprises 16 residues. CDR3 sequence reads: CASSAQGGRNTGELFF. The CDR3 nucleotides are TGTGCCAGCAGCGCTCAGGGGGGGCGGAACACCGGGGAGCTGTTTTTT.

The V call is TRBV28, the J call TRBJ2-1; 9 bases are shared with TRBD1. This CDR3 comprises 16 residues. CDR1 is MDHEN and CDR2 is SYDVKM in the germline V gene. V lost 2 bases to trimming and J lost 4 bases; unmatched junction nucleotides: 6. The chain's CDR3 is CASSLKGQGLYNEQFF. The CDR3 nucleotides read TGTGCCAGCAGTTTAAAGGGACAGGGTTTATACAATGAGCAGTTCTTC.

The chain combines TRBV4-1 with TRBJ2-5, with TRBD2 as a possible D gene (5 bases). V was shortened by 8 bases and J by 4 bases, with 20 bases between the two germline ends. The V gene's germline CDR1 is MGHRA and CDR2 YSYEKL. This CDR3 region has 15 residues. DNA of the CDR3: TGCGCCAGCGGTCTCGGGCGAGGGTCTGGAGAGACCCAGTACTTC. Its translation is CASGLGRGSGETQYF.

The V gene is TRBV3-1, the J gene TRBJ1-1; 10 bases map to TRBD1. V dropped 1 base and J dropped 10; count of bases not matched to a gene: 6. Germline V gene sequence: CDR1 LGHDT, CDR2 YNNKEL (reference sequence). CDR3 length equals 14 residues. This CDR3 is CASSQGVGQGGAFF. The CDR3 nucleotides are TGTGCCAGCAGCCAAGGAGTCGGACAGGGGGGAGCTTTCTTT.

The rearrangement links TRBV5-6 to TRBJ1-2; weak D call: TRBD1 (6 bases). The CDR3 covers 18 residues. Per germline, CDR1 SGHDT and CDR2 YYEEEE. V was pared by 3 bases and J by 4 bases, with 25 bases between. The CDR3 loop reads CASSSTPGEENVFYGYTF. CDR3 nucleotides: TGTGCCAGCAGCTCGACCCCAGGGGAAGAGAATGTATTCTATGGCTACACCTTC.

This chain connects TRBV27 to TRBJ2-3; D is undetermined. The germline gives CDR1 MNHEY, CDR2 SMNVEV (reference sequence). The CDR3 is made up of 12 amino acids. Trimming left V 4 bases short and J 7 bases short, with 9 bases between. DNA of the CDR3: TGTGCCAGCAGTTCCACCTCGCATACGCAGTATTTT. Translating it yields CASSSTSHTQYF.

The chain recombines TRBV29-1 with TRBJ1-1, with D hard to call. CDR1 is SQVTM, CDR2 ANQGSEA, per germline. The CDR3 contains 12 residues. V was shortened by 4 bases and J by 6 bases, with 12 bases between the two germline ends. The DNA for the CDR3 is TGCAGCGTTGCCCTGGGAAGGGCTGAAGCTTTCTTT. Its protein product is CSVALGRAEAFF.

V gene TRBV20-1 combines with J gene TRBJ2-5, with a possible D match to TRBD2 (7 bases). Deletions cut 6 bases from V and 4 bases from J, with 15 bases between. The CDR3 spans 13 residues. Germline assignment: CDR1 DFQATT and CDR2 SNEGSKA (reference sequence). The CDR3 region is CSALRGGRETQYF. CDR3 DNA sequence: TGCAGTGCCCTGAGGGGGGGGAGAGAGACCCAGTACTTC.

V usage is TRBV6-2 or TRBV6-3 and J usage is TRBJ2-1; 7 bases fit TRBD2. In germline, CDR1 is MNHEY, CDR2 SVGEGT. The CDR3 spans 16 residues. Germline trimming cut 2 bases from V and 5 bases from J; bases unmatched to any gene: 9. CDR3 region: CASSYPPGGVNNEQFF. The CDR3 bases are TGTGCCAGCAGTTACCCTCCTGGGGGGGTTAACAATGAGCAGTTCTTC.

This clonotype was found once. This chain joins TRBV19 and TRBJ1-3, with TRBD1 as a possible D gene (6 bases). Germline V gene data show CDR1 as LNHDA and CDR2 as SQIVND (reference sequence). Trimming removed 2 bases at V and 2 bases at J, with 7 bases between. This CDR3 spans 14 amino acids. CDR3 DNA sequence: TGTGCCAGTAGTATAACAGGGACTGGAAACACCATATATTTT. This gives the protein CASSITGTGNTIYF.